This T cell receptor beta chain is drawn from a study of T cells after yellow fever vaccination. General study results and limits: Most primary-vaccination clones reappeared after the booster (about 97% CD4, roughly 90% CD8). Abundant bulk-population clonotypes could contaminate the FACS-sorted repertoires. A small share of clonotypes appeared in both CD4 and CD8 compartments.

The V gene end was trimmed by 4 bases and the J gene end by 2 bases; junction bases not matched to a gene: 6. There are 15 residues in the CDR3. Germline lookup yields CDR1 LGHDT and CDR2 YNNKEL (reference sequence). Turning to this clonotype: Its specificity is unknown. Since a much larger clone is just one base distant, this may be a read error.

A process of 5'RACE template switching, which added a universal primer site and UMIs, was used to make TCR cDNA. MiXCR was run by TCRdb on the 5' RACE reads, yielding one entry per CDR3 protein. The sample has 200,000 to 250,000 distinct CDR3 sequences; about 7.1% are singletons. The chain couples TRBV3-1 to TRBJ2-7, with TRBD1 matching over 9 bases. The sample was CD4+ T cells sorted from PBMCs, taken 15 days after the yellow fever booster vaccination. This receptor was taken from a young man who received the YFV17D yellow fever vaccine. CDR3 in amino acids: CASSLGTGWAYEQYF. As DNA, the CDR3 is TGTGCCAGCAGCCTAGGGACAGGGTGGGCCTACGAGCAGTACTTC.